The next 20 T cell receptor beta chains were all read from a single sample in a study of T cells after yellow fever vaccination. TCRdb called the 5' RACE reads again in MiXCR, with one record for every CDR3 protein. This sample has 250,000 to 350,000 distinct CDR3 sequences, with roughly 8.7% found just once. The starting material was CD4+ T cells sorted from PBMCs, obtained 5 days after the yellow fever booster vaccination. All receptors come from a man aged 18 to 30 who received the YFV17D yellow fever vaccine.

This clonotype occurred many times. This chain links TRBV5-1 with TRBJ2-1; 10 positions agree with TRBD2. CDR1 and CDR2 (germline): SGHRS, YFSETQ. There are 16 residues in the CDR3. V shed 4 bases, J shed 7 bases, and the junction held 11 bases outside the gene matches. Here the CDR3 reads CASSAFTSGAGNEQFF. CDR3 DNA sequence: TGCGCCAGCAGCGCCTTCACTAGCGGGGCTGGAAATGAGCAGTTCTTC. The full variable domain, its missing parts supplied by reference TRBV5-1 and TRBJ2-1, is KAGVTQTPRYLIKTRGQQVTLSCSPISGHRSVSWYQQTPGQGLQFLFEYFSETQRNKGNFPGRFSGRQFSNSRSEMNVSTLELGDSALYLCASSAFTSGAGNEQFFGPGTRLTVL.

This clonotype was counted at least ten times. The chain is built from TRBV29-1 and TRBJ2-7; D call uncertain. V was cut by 5 bases and J by 6 bases, with 11 bases left in between. This CDR3 is built from 11 residues. Germline values: CDR1 SQVTM, CDR2 ANQGSEA. The CDR3 nucleotides are TGCAGCGTTATACCCGATGGCGAGCAGTACTTC. Translating gives CSVIPDGEQYF.

This clonotype came up a few times. The V call is TRBV4-1, the J call TRBJ1-2; a possible D gene is TRBD1 (5 bases). V gave up 0 bases and J gave up 4 bases, with 15 bases separating them. Germline values: CDR1 MGHRA, CDR2 YSYEKL. This CDR3 has 16 amino acids. CDR3 sequence: CASSQDAAGRAYGYTF. In nucleotides, the CDR3 is TGCGCCAGCAGCCAAGATGCGGCGGGGCGCGCCTATGGCTACACCTTC.

This clonotype occurred a few times. This chain uses TRBV5-1 with TRBJ2-7; 11 bases line up with TRBD1. The CDR3 loop spans 15 amino acids. V trimming: 0 bases; J trimming: 4 bases; junction bases outside the gene matches: 3. The germline V gene encodes CDR1 SGHRS and CDR2 YFSETQ. DNA of the CDR3: TGCGCCAGCAGCTTGGCCGGGACAGGGGGTTACGAGCAGTACTTC. Translated, it gives CASSLAGTGGYEQYF.

This clonotype was counted only a few times. J is TRBJ1-1 and V is TRBV19; 7 bases map to TRBD1. The V gene end was trimmed by 8 bases and the J gene end by 0 bases; junction bases not matched to a gene: 3. The CDR3 runs 13 residues. Germline CDR1 is LNHDA and CDR2 is SQIVND (reference sequence). The CDR3 spells CASLQGVNTEAFF. The DNA for the CDR3 is TGTGCCAGTCTGCAGGGGGTGAACACTGAAGCTTTCTTT.

The table lists this clonotype with a few counts. The rearrangement joins TRBV6-5 to TRBJ1-2, with D unclear. There are 14 residues in the CDR3. Deletions cut 6 bases from V and 5 bases from J, with 16 bases between. CDR1 and CDR2 from the germline V gene are MNHEY and SVGAGI. CDR3 sequence: CASRPDHQKYGYTF. The CDR3 region has the DNA TGTGCCAGCAGACCCGACCACCAGAAATATGGCTACACCTTC.

The rearrangement links TRBV6-5 to TRBJ2-2; TRBD1 matches at 7 bases. With V trimmed by 7 bases and J by 5 bases, 7 bases remained unmatched. CDR1 and CDR2 (germline): MNHEY, SVGAGI. This CDR3 region has 14 residues. The CDR3 DNA sequence: TGTGCCAGCAAACCGGGACAGACTACCGGGGAGCTGTTTTTT. Translation: CASKPGQTTGELFF.

This clonotype was seen more than once but under ten times. The J gene is TRBJ1-2, the V gene TRBV7-9; weak D call: TRBD1 (6 bases). Germline V gene sequence: CDR1 SEHNR, CDR2 FQNEAQ (reference sequence). V was shortened by 0 bases and J by 4 bases, with 12 bases between the two germline ends. The CDR3 loop spans 15 amino acids. The CDR3 loop reads CASSLARGSLYGYTF. DNA of the CDR3: TGTGCCAGCAGCTTAGCCAGGGGTTCCCTCTATGGCTACACCTTC.

This clonotype was counted ten times or more. The chain is built from TRBV5-4 and TRBJ2-7; D gene uncertain. Trimming shortened V by 0 bases and J by 2 bases, and 6 bases separated the two germline ends. Germline V gives CDR1 SGHNT, CDR2 YYREEE (reference sequence). CDR3 length: 13 residues. The CDR3 here is CASSLDFAYEQYF. CDR3 sequence (DNA): TGTGCCAGCAGCTTGGACTTCGCCTACGAGCAGTACTTC. The variable domain in full, completed from reference TRBV5-4 and TRBJ2-7, reads ETGVTQSPTHLIKTRGQQVTLRCSSQSGHNTVSWYQQALGQGPQFIFQYYREEENGRGNFPPRFSGLQFPNYSSELNVNALELDDSALYLCASSLDFAYEQYFGPGTRLTVT.

The gene calls are TRBV7-2 and TRBJ2-3, with TRBD1 as a possible D gene (5 bases). The CDR3 covers 15 residues. Looked up from germline, CDR1 is SGHTA and CDR2 is FQGNSA. Trimming pared 2 bases from V and 5 bases from J, leaving 14 bases between. DNA of the CDR3: TGTGCCAGCAGCTTACAGGGTGGAGTCGGAGATACGCAGTATTTT. It translates to CASSLQGGVGDTQYF.

A few counts support this clonotype. The chain combines TRBV7-8 with TRBJ1-3, with TRBD1 as a possible D gene (6 bases). CDR3 size: 14 residues. Germline-derived CDR1 and CDR2 are SGHVS and FQNEAQ. V was trimmed by 2 bases and J by 1 base, leaving 6 bases between them. The CDR3 loop reads CASSLRGSGNTIYF. The CDR3 DNA reads as TGTGCCAGCAGCTTAAGGGGGTCTGGAAACACCATATATTTT. Variable domain in full (rest from reference TRBV7-8 and TRBJ1-3): GAGVSQSPRYKVAKRGQDVALRCDPISGHVSLFWYQQALGQGPEFLTYFQNEAQLDKSGLPSDRFFAERPEGSVSTLKIQRTQQEDSAVYLCASSLRGSGNTIYFGEGSWLTVV.

In its sample, this clonotype was seen a few times. V gene TRBV21-1 combines with J gene TRBJ1-2. TRBV21-1 is labeled a pseudogene. The CDR3 spans 13 residues. The CDR3 loop reads CASSKREVEGYTF. The DNA for the CDR3 is TGTGCCAGCAGCAAAAGGGAGGTCGAGGGCTACACCTTC.

This clonotype has only a few counts. The chain recombines TRBV5-1 with TRBJ2-5; D may be TRBD1 (5 bases). The V gene lost 1 base and the J gene lost 1 base, with 11 bases spanning the gap. This CDR3 comprises 15 residues. Germline CDR1 reads SGHRS; CDR2 reads YFSETQ. The CDR3 sequence is CASSLSHRLQETQYF. CDR3 bases: TGCGCCAGCAGCTTGTCTCACAGGCTCCAAGAGACCCAGTACTTC.

This sequence joins TRBV4-3 and TRBJ1-1; D is ambiguous. Trimming cost V 0 bases and J 4 bases, with 6 bases left between them. This CDR3 region has 13 residues. Germline CDR1 reads LGHNA; CDR2 reads YSLEER. DNA for the CDR3: TGCGCCAGCAGCCAAGATTTTGTCACTGAAGCTTTCTTT. It codes for CASSQDFVTEAFF.

The chain has TRBV5-1 and TRBJ1-2; tentative D call: TRBD1 (5 bases). The CDR3 covers 15 residues. Trimming cost V 0 bases and J 8 bases, with 17 bases left between them. The V gene's germline CDR1 is SGHRS and CDR2 YFSETQ. The CDR3 spells CASSLVMMGRDGYTF. The DNA for the CDR3 is TGCGCCAGCAGCTTGGTAATGATGGGGAGGGACGGCTACACCTTC.

This clonotype appeared many times. The V call is TRBV7-9, the J call TRBJ2-3; D is undetermined. V lost 9 bases and J lost 2, with 12 bases in between. The CDR3 consists of 13 residues. Germline V lookup: CDR1 SEHNR, CDR2 FQNEAQ (reference sequence). CDR3 residues: CASGWSHTDTQYF. CDR3 DNA: TGTGCCAGTGGTTGGAGTCACACAGATACGCAGTATTTT.

There are many counts of this clonotype. This chain uses TRBV7-2 with TRBJ2-1; TRBD1 might be the D (6 bases). V lost 5 bases, J lost 3 bases, and 14 bases lay in between. Germline lookup yields CDR1 SGHTA and CDR2 FQGNSA. The CDR3 is 15 residues long. The CDR3 protein is CASSQRTDYYNEQFF. DNA for the CDR3: TGTGCCAGCAGCCAGAGGACAGATTACTACAATGAGCAGTTCTTC.

This clonotype was seen only a few times. The V gene is TRBV2, the J gene TRBJ2-7; no clear D gene. Germline V gene data show CDR1 as SNHLY and CDR2 as FYNNEI. Trimming shortened V by 4 bases and J by 0 bases, and 13 bases separated the two germline ends. This CDR3 region has 15 residues. The CDR3 coding sequence is TGTGCCAGCAGTGTTCTTTCATGGGGCTCCTACGAGCAGTACGTC. Amino acids: CASSVLSWGSYEQYV.

The chain combines TRBV9 with TRBJ2-5, with D possibly being TRBD1 (6 bases). Per germline, CDR1 SGDLS and CDR2 YYNGEE. Trimming removed 1 base from V and 4 bases from J, with 8 bases in between. This CDR3 contains 13 residues. The CDR3 protein is CASSVPGVETQYF. CDR3 nucleotides: TGTGCCAGCAGCGTACCAGGGGTAGAGACCCAGTACTTC. Full variable domain (missing parts from reference TRBV9 and TRBJ2-5): DSGVTQTPKHLITATGQRVTLRCSPRSGDLSVYWYQQSLDQGLQFLIQYYNGEERAKGNILERFSAQQFPDLHSELNLSSLELGDSALYFCASSVPGVETQYFGPGTRLLVL.

This clonotype came up many times. The V call is TRBV7-2, the J call TRBJ2-2, with D unresolved. CDR1 is SGHTA and CDR2 is FQGNSA in the germline V gene. The CDR3 is 14 amino acids. Trimming removed 5 bases at V and 3 bases at J, with 10 bases between. CDR3 sequence: CASSPSRDTGELFF. The CDR3 DNA sequence: TGTGCCAGCAGCCCGTCTAGAGACACCGGGGAGCTGTTTTTT.